One and the same sample provided the 25 T cell receptor beta chains below, sequenced in a study of response to subunit inactivated influenza vaccine. Using its own MiXCR run on the RT-PCR reads, TCRdb lists one record per CDR3 protein. The table lists around 470,000 distinct CDR3 sequences, around 7.7% of them singletons. The sample here was PBMCs from blood, taken 23 months after vaccination. These TCRs come from a man between 50 and 75 years old who received an inactivated influenza vaccine.

This clonotype has ten or more counts. The J gene is TRBJ2-2, the V gene TRBV6-4, with D tentatively TRBD2 (5 bases). Germline V lookup: CDR1 MRHNA, CDR2 SNTAGT. The CDR3 sequence is 14 residues long. The V end lost 6 bases, the J end lost 2 bases, and 10 bases lay between the germline ends. DNA of the CDR3: TGTGCCAGCAGAGGCGAGGGAAACACCGGGGAGCTGTTTTTT. Translating it yields CASRGEGNTGELFF.

The chain joins TRBV2 to TRBJ2-1; D not certain. Germline values: CDR1 SNHLY, CDR2 FYNNEI. V was cut by 7 bases and J by 0 bases, with 10 bases left in between. CDR3 length: 14 amino acids. The CDR3 nucleotides are TGTGCCAGCACAAGGCGATCCTCCTACAATGAGCAGTTCTTC. It translates to CASTRRSSYNEQFF.

This clonotype appeared a few times. The rearrangement links TRBV20-1 to TRBJ2-7, with D tentatively TRBD1 or TRBD2 (5 bases each). Germline V lookup: CDR1 DFQATT, CDR2 SNEGSKA (reference sequence). V was trimmed by 6 bases and J by 4 bases, leaving 19 bases between them. This CDR3 is 14 amino acids long. For the CDR3, the DNA is TGCAGTGCAACCTTAGCGCCAGGGAAATACGAGCAGTACTTC. It encodes CSATLAPGKYEQYF.

In its sample, this clonotype was seen a few times. The chain recombines TRBV3-1 with TRBJ2-5, with D perhaps matching TRBD2 (5 bases). This CDR3 spans 14 amino acids. V gave up 0 bases and J gave up 14 bases, with 19 bases separating them. The germline gives CDR1 LGHDT, CDR2 YNNKEL (reference sequence). The CDR3 bases are TGTGCCAGCAGCCAAGATCTAACCCGGGAAGGCCATTACTTC. Residues: CASSQDLTREGHYF.

The chain couples TRBV2 to TRBJ2-2; 7 bases match TRBD1. Per germline, CDR1 SNHLY and CDR2 FYNNEI. This CDR3 contains 16 residues. V gave up 2 bases and J gave up 1 base; unmatched junction bases: 4. The chain's CDR3 is CASSERGTENTGELFF. CDR3 sequence (DNA): TGTGCCAGCAGTGAAAGAGGGACAGAGAACACCGGGGAGCTGTTTTTT.

This chain joins TRBV6-2 or TRBV6-3 and TRBJ2-2, with D uncertain. The germline CDR1 and CDR2 sequences are MNHEY and SVGEGT. V was pared by 6 bases and J by 6 bases, with 8 bases between. This CDR3 is built from 12 residues. The DNA for the CDR3 is TGTGCCAGCAGGCCGGGTGCCGGGGAGCTGTTTTTT. The encoded protein is CASRPGAGELFF.

This clonotype has more than one count but fewer than ten. The V and J genes are TRBV20-1 and TRBJ2-3, with TRBD1 matching 9 bases. CDR1 is DFQATT and CDR2 is SNEGSKA in the germline V gene (reference sequence). V shed 6 bases and J 4 bases; nucleotides not matched to a gene: 5. The CDR3 runs to 13 residues. CDR3 sequence reads: CSARRTGADTQYF. In nucleotides, the CDR3 is TGCAGTGCCCGGCGGACAGGGGCAGATACGCAGTATTTT.

This clonotype was observed a few times. This chain links TRBV3-1 with TRBJ2-7, with D unclear. CDR1 LGHDT and CDR2 YNNKEL come from the germline V gene (reference sequence). The V gene lost 2 bases and the J gene lost 6 bases, with 14 bases spanning the gap. The CDR3 consists of 14 residues. CDR3 loop: CASSQQRSAIEQYF. DNA for the CDR3: TGTGCCAGCAGCCAACAGCGATCAGCGATCGAGCAGTACTTC.

This clonotype was counted ten times or more. This chain connects TRBV4-3 to TRBJ1-3; D gene uncertain. V lost 0 bases, J lost 2 bases, and 11 bases lay in between. The length of the CDR3 is 16 residues. CDR1 is LGHNA and CDR2 is YSLEER in the germline V gene. The CDR3 nucleotides read TGCGCCAGCAGCCAAGATCTCCGATTCGCTGGAAACACCATATATTTT. Encoded protein: CASSQDLRFAGNTIYF.

There are a few counts of this clonotype. This sequence joins TRBV6-5 and TRBJ2-1, with 8 positions matching TRBD2. The V gene's germline CDR1 is MNHEY and CDR2 SVGAGI. The CDR3 runs to 18 residues. J was trimmed by 0 bases and V by 0 bases; bases with no gene match: 7. Written as DNA, the CDR3 is TGTGCCAGCAGTTACTCTTACGGGGGGGCTCTCTCCTACAATGAGCAGTTCTTC. Protein: CASSYSYGGALSYNEQFF.

This clonotype was counted only a few times. The chain has TRBV29-1 and TRBJ2-7; 10 bases are a match to TRBD1. The V and J ends lost 8 bases and 4 bases, in that order; junction bases with no gene match: 8. The CDR3 covers 13 residues. CDR1 and CDR2 (germline): SQVTM, ANQGSEA. CDR3 sequence (DNA): TGCAGCATCAGAAGACAGGGGGCTTACGAGCAGTACTTC. The encoded protein is CSIRRQGAYEQYF.

This chain links TRBV20-1 with TRBJ1-1, with D perhaps TRBD1 (5 bases). The V gene's germline CDR1 is DFQATT and CDR2 SNEGSKA (reference sequence). Trimming took 3 bases from V and 11 from J, leaving 16 bases between them. The CDR3 is made up of 12 amino acids. The CDR3 loop is CSASRRIEGAFF. For the CDR3, the DNA is TGCAGTGCTAGTCGGAGGATCGAGGGGGCTTTCTTT.

This clonotype was observed at least ten times. The chain has TRBV12-3 or TRBV12-4 and TRBJ1-1, with D uncertain. The germline V and J ends were trimmed by 2 bases and 0 bases, with 7 bases remaining between them. The CDR3 is 14 residues long. DNA for the CDR3: TGTGCCAGCAGTTTATTACCCCTGAACACTGAAGCTTTCTTT. Its translation is CASSLLPLNTEAFF.

This clonotype was counted between two and nine times. The V and J genes are TRBV29-1 and TRBJ1-2, with 8 bases lining up with TRBD1. This CDR3 region has 13 residues. Germline-derived CDR1 and CDR2 are SQVTM and ANQGSEA. Trimming at V came to 6 bases and at J to 8 bases, leaving 11 bases not matched to a gene. The CDR3 DNA sequence: TGCAGCGTGTCCGGGACAGGCCGCTTCGGCTACACCTTC. Its protein product is CSVSGTGRFGYTF.

This rearrangement joins TRBV4-3 to TRBJ1-2; D is uncertain. The germline gives CDR1 LGHNA, CDR2 YSLEER. This CDR3 has 16 amino acids. V lost 0 bases and J lost 6, with 17 bases in between. CDR3 loop: CASSQEVSVRSHGYTF. The CDR3 nucleotides are TGCGCCAGCAGCCAAGAAGTGAGTGTCAGGAGTCATGGCTACACCTTC.

This clonotype was detected ten times or more. The chain recombines TRBV5-1 with TRBJ1-1; the D gene is possibly TRBD1 (5 bases). Looked up from germline, CDR1 is SGHRS and CDR2 is YFSETQ. Trimming removed 0 bases from V and 4 bases from J, with 19 bases in between. The CDR3 covers 17 residues. Here the CDR3 DNA reads TGCGCCAGCAGCTTGGGCGGGGGGACCGGTGGAGGCACTGAAGCTTTCTTT. Translation gives CASSLGGGTGGGTEAFF.

The rearrangement joins TRBV11-2 to TRBJ2-1, with TRBD2 matching over 7 bases. From germline, CDR1 is SGHAT and CDR2 FQNNGV. The CDR3 is 17 residues long. V was pared by 3 bases and J by 0 bases, with 8 bases of the junction left unmatched. CDR3 sequence (DNA): TGTGCCAGCAGCTTTAGAGTAGCGGGCAGCTCCTACAATGAGCAGTTCTTC. This translates into CASSFRVAGSSYNEQFF.

This clonotype has at least ten counts. This chain connects TRBV12-3 or TRBV12-4 to TRBJ2-2; weak D call: TRBD2 (5 bases). The CDR3 is made up of 14 amino acids. The germline V and J ends were trimmed by 5 bases and 4 bases, with 11 bases remaining between them. CDR3 residues: CASSLSSITGELFF. The CDR3 DNA reads TGTGCCAGCAGTCTTTCTAGCATCACCGGGGAGCTGTTTTTT.

This clonotype was picked up many times. This chain uses TRBV5-1 with TRBJ1-2; 7 bases map to TRBD1. Looked up from germline, CDR1 is SGHRS and CDR2 is YFSETQ. The CDR3 has 14 residues. V shed 6 bases and J 4 bases; nucleotides not matched to a gene: 9. The CDR3 sequence is CASTEGASGYGYTF. The CDR3 DNA reads as TGCGCCAGCACGGAGGGGGCGTCTGGCTATGGCTACACCTTC.

This clonotype has ten or more counts. The gene calls are TRBV20-1 and TRBJ2-1, with a weak D call TRBD1 (6 bases). Germline lookup yields CDR1 DFQATT and CDR2 SNEGSKA (reference sequence). V lost 5 bases and J 5 bases, leaving 16 bases between the germline ends. The CDR3 extends over 14 amino acids. CDR3 region: CSAPRGSPHNEQFF. The CDR3 DNA follows: TGCAGTGCTCCTAGGGGGAGTCCCCACAATGAGCAGTTCTTC.

This clonotype occurred a few times. The V and J genes are TRBV20-1 and TRBJ1-5; TRBD1 might be the D (6 bases). Germline CDR1 and CDR2: DFQATT and SNEGSKA (reference sequence). Trimming pared 0 bases from V and 2 bases from J, leaving 11 bases between. The CDR3 totals 15 residues. CDR3 region: CSARDGAGGNQPQHF. The CDR3, as DNA: TGCAGTGCTAGAGATGGAGCAGGGGGCAATCAGCCCCAGCATTTT.

The chain uses TRBV4-1 and TRBJ1-2; TRBD1 is a possible D gene (6 bases). The CDR3 contains 19 residues. Trimming shortened V by 4 bases and J by 4 bases, and 28 bases separated the two germline ends. Germline V gene data show CDR1 as MGHRA and CDR2 as YSYEKL. This CDR3 reads CASSLPVGTRGLLGYGYTF. CDR3 bases: TGCGCCAGCAGCCTCCCGGTAGGGACAAGAGGGCTGCTTGGCTATGGCTACACCTTC.

This clonotype was seen only a few times. The chain uses TRBV2 and TRBJ2-2; tentatively, D is TRBD1 (7 bases). Trimming stripped 3 bases from V and 5 bases from J, with 16 bases between. Looked up from germline, CDR1 is SNHLY and CDR2 is FYNNEI. The CDR3 sequence is 16 residues long. The CDR3 nucleotides are TGTGCCAGCAGTGAGGGGGCGCCAGGGGGGACCGGGGAGCTGTTTTTT. Translating gives CASSEGAPGGTGELFF. The variable domain in full, completed from reference TRBV2 and TRBJ2-2, reads EPEVTQTPSHQVTQMGQEVILRCVPISNHLYFYWYRQILGQKVEFLVSFYNNEISEKSEIFDDQFSVERPDGSNFTLKIRSTKLEDSAMYFCASSEGAPGGTGELFFGEGSRLTVL.

This clonotype has ten or more counts. The chain joins TRBV20-1 to TRBJ1-4; D unresolved. V shed 6 bases and J shed 0 bases, with 8 bases lying between them. CDR1 DFQATT and CDR2 SNEGSKA come from the germline V gene (reference sequence). The CDR3 length is 13 residues. As DNA, the CDR3 is TGCAGTGCAAAGGAGTCAACTAATGAAAAACTGTTTTTT. Translating gives CSAKESTNEKLFF.

This clonotype was seen only a few times. The rearrangement uses TRBV30 and TRBJ1-5, with TRBD1 as a possible D gene (6 bases). The germline V and J ends were trimmed by 2 bases and 6 bases, with 11 bases remaining between them. The CDR3 contains 13 residues. CDR1 is GTSNPN and CDR2 is SVGIG in the germline V gene (reference sequence). CDR3 in amino acids: CAWSPRGGQPQHF. CDR3 nucleotides: TGTGCCTGGAGTCCGAGAGGGGGTCAGCCCCAGCATTTT.